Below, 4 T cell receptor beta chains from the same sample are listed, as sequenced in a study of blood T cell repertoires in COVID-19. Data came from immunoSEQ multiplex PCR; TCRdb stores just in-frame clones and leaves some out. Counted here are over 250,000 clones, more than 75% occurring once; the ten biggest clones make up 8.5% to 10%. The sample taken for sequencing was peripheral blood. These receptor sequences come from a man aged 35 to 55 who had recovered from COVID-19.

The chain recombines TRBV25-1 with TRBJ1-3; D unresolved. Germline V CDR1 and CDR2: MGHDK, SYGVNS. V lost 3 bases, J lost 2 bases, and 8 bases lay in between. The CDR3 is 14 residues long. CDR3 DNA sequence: TGTGCCAGCAGTGAGGAGAAAACTGGAAACACCATATATTTT. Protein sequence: CASSEEKTGNTIYF.

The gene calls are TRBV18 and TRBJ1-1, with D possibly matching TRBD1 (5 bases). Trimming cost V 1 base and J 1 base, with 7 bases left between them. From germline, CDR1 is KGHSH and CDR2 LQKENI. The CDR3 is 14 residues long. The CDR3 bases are TGTGCCAGCTCACCACTTGGGGCGAACACTGAAGCTTTCTTT. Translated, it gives CASSPLGANTEAFF.

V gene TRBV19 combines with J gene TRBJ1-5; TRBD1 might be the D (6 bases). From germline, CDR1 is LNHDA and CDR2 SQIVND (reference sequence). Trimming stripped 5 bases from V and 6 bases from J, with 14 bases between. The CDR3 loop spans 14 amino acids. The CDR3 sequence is CASSQGRSGQPQHF. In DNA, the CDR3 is TGTGCCAGTAGTCAGGGGCGGTCGGGTCAGCCCCAGCATTTT.

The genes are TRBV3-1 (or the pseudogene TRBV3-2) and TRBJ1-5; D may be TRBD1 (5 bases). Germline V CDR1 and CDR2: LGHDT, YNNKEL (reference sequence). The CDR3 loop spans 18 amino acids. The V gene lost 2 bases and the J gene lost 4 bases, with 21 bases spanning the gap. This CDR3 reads CASSQYPIAQGINQPQHF. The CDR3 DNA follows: TGTGCCAGCAGCCAATACCCTATCGCCCAGGGAATTAATCAGCCCCAGCATTTT.